This T cell receptor beta chain is from a study of blood T cell repertoires in COVID-19. Original methodology: The assay estimated nucleated cells by amplifying reference gene primers. Produced via immunoSEQ multiplex PCR; TCRdb's table is partial and in-frame only. V, J and clone size reflect that table, while D and trimming were determined from the DNA. The data contain 350,000 or so clones, around 88% of them seen just once; the ten biggest clones take up under 3%. The germline CDR1 and CDR2 sequences are SEHNR and FQNEAQ (reference sequence). V was trimmed by 5 bases and J by 3 bases, leaving 16 bases between them. The CDR3 is 16 residues long.

The source of this sequence is a man aged 25 to 45 with active or convalescent COVID-19. The sample was peripheral blood. The J gene is TRBJ1-4, the V gene TRBV7-9; no reliable D call. This CDR3 reads CASSLRAEGANEKLFF. CDR3 nucleotide sequence: TGTGCCAGCAGCCTCCGGGCCGAGGGAGCTAATGAAAAACTGTTTTTT.